This TCR beta chain stems from a study of T cell responses to AZD1222 COVID-19 vaccine. Some clones are missing from TCRdb's copy, which holds only in-frame ones; the method was immunoSEQ multiplex PCR. Among about 110,000 clones listed, approximately 90% were seen once. As to this clone: Its antigen is not identified.

The CDR3 consists of 15 residues. The V gene's germline CDR1 is SQVTM and CDR2 ANQGSEA. V lost 1 base and J lost 3, with 15 bases in between. Overall study results and limits: Clonal diversity was possibly underestimated; the donors were predominantly white British and more often female. The CD4 TCRs associated with vaccination extended across spike and predominated at 160-218 and 743-854. Among spike-specific TCRs, nearly half reportedly target unmutated variant regions. The number of AZD1222 recipients seropositive at baseline was only six.

The V and J genes are TRBV29-1 and TRBJ1-2; maybe TRBD1 (6 bases). Sequencing was performed on peripheral blood, taken 28 days after the second AZD1222 dose. This clonotype was obtained from an adult who received the AZD1222 COVID-19 vaccine. The CDR3 loop is CSVEGVGHRDYGYTF. In nucleotides, the CDR3 is TGCAGCGTTGAAGGAGTAGGCCACAGGGACTATGGCTACACCTTC.